This TCR beta chain appears in the sequencing data of a study of shared clonotypes between healthy human individuals. Sequenced by immunoSEQ multiplex PCR; TCRdb stores in-frame clones only, minus some. In the table there are 2.3 million or so clones, approximately 93% of which are singletons. J was trimmed by 10 bases and V by 1 base; bases with no gene match: 9. Germline loops: CDR1 GTSNPN, CDR2 SVGIG (reference sequence). This CDR3 has 14 residues. The chain links TRBV30 to TRBJ1-4; 7 nucleotides match TRBD1. This TCR was recovered from a man in his late teens or twenties in good health. Some clones in this sample may be carry-over from other donors' samples. The material sequenced was naive CD4+ T cells from PBMCs. The sample's subset: CD45RA+ positively selected. CDR3 bases: TGTGCCTGGAGTGAGGACAGGATATTGCGAAAACTGTTTTTT. Translation gives CAWSEDRILRKLFF.